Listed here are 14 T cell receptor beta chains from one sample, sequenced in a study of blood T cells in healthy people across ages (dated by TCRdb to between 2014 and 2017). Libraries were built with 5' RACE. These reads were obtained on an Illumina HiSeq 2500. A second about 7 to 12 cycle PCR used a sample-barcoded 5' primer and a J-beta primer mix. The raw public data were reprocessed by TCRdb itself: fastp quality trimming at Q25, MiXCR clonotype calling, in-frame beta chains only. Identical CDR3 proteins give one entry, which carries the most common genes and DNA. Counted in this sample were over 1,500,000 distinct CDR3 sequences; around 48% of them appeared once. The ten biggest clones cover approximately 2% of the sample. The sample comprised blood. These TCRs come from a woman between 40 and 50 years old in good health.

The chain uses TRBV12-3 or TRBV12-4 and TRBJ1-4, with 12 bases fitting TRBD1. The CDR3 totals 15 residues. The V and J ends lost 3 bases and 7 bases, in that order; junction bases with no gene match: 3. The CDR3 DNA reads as TGTGCCAGCAGTTTCGGGACAGGGGGCAGTGAAAAACTGTTTTTT. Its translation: CASSFGTGGSEKLFF.

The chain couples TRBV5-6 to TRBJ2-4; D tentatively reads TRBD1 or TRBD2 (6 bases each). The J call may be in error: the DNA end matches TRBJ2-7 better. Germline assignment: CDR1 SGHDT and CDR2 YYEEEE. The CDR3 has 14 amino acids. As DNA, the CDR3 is TGTGCCAGCCGACCCAGGGGACTTTTATACGAGCAGTACTTC. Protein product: CASRPRGLLYEQYF.

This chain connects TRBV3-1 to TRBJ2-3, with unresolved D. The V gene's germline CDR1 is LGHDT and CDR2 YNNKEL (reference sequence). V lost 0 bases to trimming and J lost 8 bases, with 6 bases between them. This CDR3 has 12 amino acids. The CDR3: CASSQDRSTQYF. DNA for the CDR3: TGTGCCAGCAGCCAAGACCGAAGTACGCAGTATTTT.

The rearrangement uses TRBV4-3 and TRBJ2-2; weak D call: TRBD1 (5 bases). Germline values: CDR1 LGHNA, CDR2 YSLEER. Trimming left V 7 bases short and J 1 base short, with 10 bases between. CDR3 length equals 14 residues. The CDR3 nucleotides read TGCGCCAGCACCCCTCAGGGGAACACCGGGGAGCTGTTTTTT. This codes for CASTPQGNTGELFF.

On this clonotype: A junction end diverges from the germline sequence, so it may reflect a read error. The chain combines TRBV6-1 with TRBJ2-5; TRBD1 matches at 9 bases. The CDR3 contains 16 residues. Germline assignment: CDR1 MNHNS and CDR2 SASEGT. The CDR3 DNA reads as TGTGCCAGTAGTGAAGCAAGGACAGGGGACCTAAGGACCCAGTACTTC. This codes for CASSEARTGDLRTQYF.

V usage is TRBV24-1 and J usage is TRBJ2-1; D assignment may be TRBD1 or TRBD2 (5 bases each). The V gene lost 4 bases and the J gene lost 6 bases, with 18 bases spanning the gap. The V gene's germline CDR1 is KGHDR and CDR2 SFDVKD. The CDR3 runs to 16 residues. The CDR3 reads CATSDQGQAGTNEQFF. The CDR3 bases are TGTGCCACCAGTGACCAGGGTCAGGCGGGTACCAATGAGCAGTTCTTC.

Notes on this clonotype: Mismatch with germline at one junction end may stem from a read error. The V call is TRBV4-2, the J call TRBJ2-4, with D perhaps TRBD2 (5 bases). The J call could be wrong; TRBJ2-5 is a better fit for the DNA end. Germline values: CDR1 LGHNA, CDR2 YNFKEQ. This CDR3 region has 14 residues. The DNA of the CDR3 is TGTGCCGGCAGCCAAGCAGCGGACCAAGAGACCCAGTACTTC. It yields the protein CAGSQAADQETQYF.

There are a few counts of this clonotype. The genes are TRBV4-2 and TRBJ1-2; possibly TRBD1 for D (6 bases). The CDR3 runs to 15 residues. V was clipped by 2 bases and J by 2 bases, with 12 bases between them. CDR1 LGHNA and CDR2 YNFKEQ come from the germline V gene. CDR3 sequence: CASSQMGQLNYGYTF. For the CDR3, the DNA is TGTGCCAGCAGCCAAATGGGACAACTAAACTATGGCTACACCTTC.

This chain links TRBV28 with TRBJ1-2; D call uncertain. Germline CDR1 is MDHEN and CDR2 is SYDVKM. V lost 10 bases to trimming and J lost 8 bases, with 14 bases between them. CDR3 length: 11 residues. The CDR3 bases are TGTGCCAACAGCTCCCTTTACGGCTACACCTTC. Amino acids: CANSSLYGYTF.

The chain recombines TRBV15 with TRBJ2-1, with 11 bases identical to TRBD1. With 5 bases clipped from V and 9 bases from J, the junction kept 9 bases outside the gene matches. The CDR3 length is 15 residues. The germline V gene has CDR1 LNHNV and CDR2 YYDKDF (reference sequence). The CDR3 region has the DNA TGTGCCACCAGCGACCGGGACAGGGGGACAAGTGAGCAGTTCTTC. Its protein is CATSDRDRGTSEQFF.

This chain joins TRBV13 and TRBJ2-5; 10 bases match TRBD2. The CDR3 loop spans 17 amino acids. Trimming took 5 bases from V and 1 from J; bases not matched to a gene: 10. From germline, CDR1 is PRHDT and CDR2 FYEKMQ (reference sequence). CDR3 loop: CASSGASGGAFQETQYF. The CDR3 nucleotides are TGTGCCAGCAGCGGGGCTAGCGGGGGAGCCTTCCAAGAGACCCAGTACTTC.

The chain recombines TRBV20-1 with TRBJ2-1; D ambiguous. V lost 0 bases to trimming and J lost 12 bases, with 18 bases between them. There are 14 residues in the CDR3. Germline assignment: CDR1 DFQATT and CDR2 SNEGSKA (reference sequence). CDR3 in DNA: TGCAGTGCTAGAGATCCCTTGGACCCTTGGGGGCAGTTCTTC. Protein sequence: CSARDPLDPWGQFF.

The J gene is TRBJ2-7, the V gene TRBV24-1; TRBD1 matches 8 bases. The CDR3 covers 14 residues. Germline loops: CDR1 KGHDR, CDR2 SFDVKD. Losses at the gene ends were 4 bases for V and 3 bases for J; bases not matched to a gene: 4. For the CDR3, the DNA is TGTGCCACCAGTGAGACAGGGGAAGGCTACGAGCAGTACTTC. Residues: CATSETGEGYEQYF.

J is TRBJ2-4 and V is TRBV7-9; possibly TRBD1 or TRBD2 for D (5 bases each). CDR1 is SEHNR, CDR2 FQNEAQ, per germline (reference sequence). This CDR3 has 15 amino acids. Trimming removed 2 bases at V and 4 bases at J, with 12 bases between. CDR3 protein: CASSLLSGPKNIQYF. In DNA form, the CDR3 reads TGTGCCAGCAGCTTACTGTCGGGACCGAAAAACATTCAGTACTTC.